One and the same sample provided the 30 T cell receptor beta chains below, sequenced in a study of cytomegalovirus exposure and HLA in healthy donors. Researchers ran the PCR with 60 Vbeta and 13 Jbeta primers. TCRdb keeps only in-frame clones here, not all; method: immunoSEQ multiplex PCR. Here the sample spans some 91,000 clones, around 77% being singletons. The sample comprised PBMCs. These receptors all stem from a man aged 35-49 years in good health and CMV-seronegative.

The chain links TRBV27 to TRBJ1-6; tentatively, D is TRBD1 (5 bases). The germline CDR1 and CDR2 sequences are MNHEY and SMNVEV (reference sequence). V gave up 5 bases and J gave up 7 bases, with 21 bases separating them. The CDR3 has 17 residues. The CDR3 DNA reads TGTGCCAGCAGTCGCCCCCTCCTGCAGGGAGGCAATTCACCCCTCCACTTT. As protein: CASSRPLLQGGNSPLHF.

The chain carries TRBV6-5 and TRBJ2-1, with 8 bases that match TRBD1. After removal of 6 bases from V and 4 bases from J, the junction contained 8 bases not matched to a gene. This CDR3 comprises 15 residues. Looked up from germline, CDR1 is MNHEY and CDR2 is SVGAGI. CDR3 in DNA: TGTGCCAGCAGCCCGGACAGGGTGGGGTACAATGAGCAGTTCTTC. Its protein product is CASSPDRVGYNEQFF.

The rearrangement joins TRBV28 to TRBJ1-5; 9 bases fit TRBD1. The junction had 9 bases not matched to a gene; V was cut back by 8 bases and J by 4 bases. Germline CDR1 reads MDHEN; CDR2 reads SYDVKM. The CDR3 length is 15 residues. This CDR3 is CASSTGGAGNQPQHF. The DNA for the CDR3 is TGTGCCAGCTCCACAGGGGGCGCTGGGAATCAGCCCCAGCATTTT.

CDR3 nucleotides: TGTGCCAGCAGCCTCAGGGAAAGTGGGGCCAACGTCCTGACTTTC. Protein product: CASSLRESGANVLTF. The chain combines TRBV7-8 with TRBJ2-6; the D gene is possibly TRBD1 (5 bases). V lost 5 bases to trimming and J lost 3 bases, with 11 bases between them. The germline V gene encodes CDR1 SGHVS and CDR2 FQNEAQ. The CDR3 is 15 amino acids.

The chain uses TRBV29-1 and TRBJ2-2; 8 bases line up with TRBD1. V dropped 7 bases and J dropped 7; count of bases not matched to a gene: 11. There are 14 residues in the CDR3. Germline CDR1 and CDR2: SQVTM and ANQGSEA. As DNA, the CDR3 is TGCAGCGGTACTGACAGGGGTGGTGTCGGGGAGCTGTTTTTT. Its protein is CSGTDRGGVGELFF.

This clone was recorded a few times. The V call is TRBV19, the J call TRBJ2-7; 7 bases match TRBD1. CDR1 and CDR2 (germline): LNHDA, SQIVND (reference sequence). V was pared by 7 bases and J by 0 bases, with 12 bases of the junction left unmatched. This CDR3 has 16 amino acids. CDR3 amino acids: CASNGAGTESSYEQYF. The CDR3 coding sequence is TGTGCCAGTAATGGAGCCGGGACAGAAAGCTCCTACGAGCAGTACTTC.

The chain recombines TRBV7-9 with TRBJ2-7, with TRBD2 identical over 13 bases. The CDR3 has 16 residues. V trimming: 5 bases; J trimming: 0 bases; junction bases outside the gene matches: 4. The germline V gene encodes CDR1 SEHNR and CDR2 FQNEAQ (reference sequence). The CDR3 coding sequence is TGTGCCAGCAGCGTGGGGACTAGCGGGGCCTCCTACGAGCAGTACTTC. It is translated as CASSVGTSGASYEQYF.

The rearrangement joins TRBV7-3 to TRBJ2-3; TRBD1 is a possible D gene (6 bases). V shed 5 bases and J shed 10 bases, with 25 bases lying between them. This CDR3 comprises 16 residues. The germline V gene has CDR1 SGHTA and CDR2 FQGTGA. As DNA, the CDR3 is TGTGCCAGCAGCACCCACGGCGCAGGGGCGACGTCAGCGCAGTATTTT. This sequence encodes CASSTHGAGATSAQYF. Full variable domain (missing parts from reference TRBV7-3 and TRBJ2-3): GAGVSQTPSNKVTEKGKYVELRCDPISGHTALYWYRQSLGQGPEFLIYFQGTGAADDSGLPNDRFFAVRPEGSVSTLKIQRTERGDSAVYLCASSTHGAGATSAQYFGPGTRLTVL.

The chain employs TRBV10-3 and TRBJ1-1, with D possibly being TRBD1 (5 bases). V lost 6 bases and J lost 5, with 7 bases in between. This CDR3 has 11 amino acids. Germline lookup yields CDR1 ENHRY and CDR2 SYGVKD. CDR3 nucleotides: TGTGCCATCAGAGGGGAAACTGAAGCTTTCTTT. It yields the protein CAIRGETEAFF.

The chain combines TRBV5-1 with TRBJ2-1; D perhaps matches TRBD1 (5 bases). Germline V gives CDR1 SGHRS, CDR2 YFSETQ. The CDR3 spans 13 residues. Trimming pared 0 bases from V and 13 bases from J, leaving 14 bases between. This CDR3 is CASSLEGAKRQFF. The CDR3, as DNA: TGCGCCAGCAGCTTGGAAGGGGCGAAAAGACAGTTCTTC.

This clone turned up a few times. J is TRBJ2-7 and V is TRBV6-1; 11 nucleotides line up with TRBD2. With 2 bases clipped from V and 12 bases from J, the junction kept 3 bases outside the gene matches. Germline loops: CDR1 MNHNS, CDR2 SASEGT. CDR3 size: 12 residues. CDR3 amino acids: CASSERGLAAYF. The DNA of the CDR3 is TGTGCCAGCAGTGAACGGGGACTAGCGGCGTACTTC.

With regard to this clone: Different DNA sequences within this sample yield the same CDR3. The CDR3 sequence: CASSLLVQGQAEQYF. The CDR3 DNA reads as TGTGCCAGCAGCTTATTGGTCCAGGGACAAGCCGAGCAGTACTTC. V and J are TRBV7-8 and TRBJ2-7, with a possible D match to TRBD1 (6 bases). The V end lost 2 bases, the J end lost 6 bases, and 17 bases lay between the germline ends. This CDR3 is built from 15 residues. Germline CDR1 and CDR2: SGHVS and FQNEAQ.

This clone was seen a few times. J is TRBJ1-4 and V is TRBV30; the D gene is possibly TRBD1 (5 bases). The CDR3 extends over 13 amino acids. The V and J ends lost 2 bases and 8 bases respectively, with 12 bases between them. The V gene's germline CDR1 is GTSNPN and CDR2 SVGIG (reference sequence). The CDR3 loop reads CAWSPGSPEKLFF. CDR3 sequence (DNA): TGTGCCTGGAGTCCAGGGTCCCCCGAAAAACTGTTTTTT.

The genes are TRBV28 and TRBJ2-7, with D possibly being TRBD1 (5 bases). Germline lookup yields CDR1 MDHEN and CDR2 SYDVKM. The V end lost 3 bases, the J end lost 2 bases, and 11 bases lay between the germline ends. The CDR3 length is 14 residues. The CDR3 reads CASSLGPGPYEQYF. The CDR3 coding sequence is TGTGCCAGCAGTTTGGGGCCAGGTCCCTACGAGCAGTACTTC.

As to this clone: Compared with germline, one end of the junction differs, possibly owing to a read error. Other DNA variants within this sample encode the same CDR3. The chain is built from TRBV4-1 and TRBJ2-3, with 12 bases matching TRBD2. This CDR3 region has 15 residues. The V gene's germline CDR1 is MGHRA and CDR2 YSYEKL. CDR3 in DNA: TGCGCCAGCAGCCAGGGACTAGCGGGCACAGATACACAGTATTTT. Protein sequence: CASSQGLAGTDTQYF.

Here the CDR3 reads CSVELGLVSYEQYF. The CDR3 DNA is TGCAGCGTTGAATTGGGACTAGTCTCCTACGAGCAGTACTTC. The chain is built from TRBV29-1 and TRBJ2-7; 8 positions match TRBD2. CDR1 and CDR2 from the germline V gene are SQVTM and ANQGSEA. The CDR3 sequence is 14 residues long. Germline trimming cut 2 bases from V and 0 bases from J; bases unmatched to any gene: 3.

The chain employs TRBV6-1 and TRBJ2-2; D is unclear. Germline assignment: CDR1 MNHNS and CDR2 SASEGT. The germline V and J ends were trimmed by 0 bases and 10 bases, with 9 bases remaining between them. The CDR3 loop spans 13 amino acids. This CDR3 is CASSEASGLELFF. The DNA for the CDR3 is TGTGCCAGCAGTGAAGCCTCAGGTCTGGAGCTGTTTTTT.

The rearrangement joins TRBV23-1 to TRBJ1-1; a weak D match, TRBD1 (5 bases). TRBV23-1 is identified as an open reading frame with a role that is uncertain. Trimming shortened V by 7 bases and J by 0 bases, and 15 bases separated the two germline ends. The CDR3 extends over 15 amino acids. CDR3 loop: CASTPGPGVNTEAFF. CDR3 DNA sequence: TGCGCCAGCACCCCCGGGCCGGGGGTGAACACTGAAGCTTTCTTT.

The V gene is TRBV13, the J gene TRBJ2-7; the D gene is possibly TRBD1 (6 bases). CDR3 size: 15 residues. Deletions cut 0 bases from V and 0 bases from J, with 9 bases between. In germline, CDR1 is PRHDT, CDR2 FYEKMQ (reference sequence). DNA for the CDR3: TGTGCCAGCAGCTTAGGGGACAGTTACTCCTACGAGCAGTACTTC. The encoded protein is CASSLGDSYSYEQYF.

The chain uses TRBV6-5 and TRBJ2-7; D unclear. The CDR3 totals 13 residues. The germline CDR1 and CDR2 sequences are MNHEY and SVGAGI. V was shortened by 6 bases and J by 5 bases, with 14 bases between the two germline ends. This CDR3 is CASRTDKYHEQYF. In nucleotides, the CDR3 is TGTGCCAGCAGAACTGACAAGTACCACGAGCAGTACTTC.

CDR3 coding DNA: TGTGCCAGCAGTGGTCAGGGACTTGGCACCGGGGAGCTGTTTTTT. Protein product: CASSGQGLGTGELFF. J is TRBJ2-2 and V is TRBV2; possible D gene TRBD2, 6 bases. V lost 4 bases and J 4 bases, leaving 13 bases between the germline ends. The CDR3 is 15 amino acids. Germline V gene data show CDR1 as SNHLY and CDR2 as FYNNEI.

V and J are TRBV2 and TRBJ2-7; D may be TRBD2 (7 bases). Trimming removed 7 bases from V and 3 bases from J, with 16 bases in between. Germline V gives CDR1 SNHLY, CDR2 FYNNEI. The CDR3 runs to 14 residues. The CDR3 DNA reads TGTGCCAGCAAAGCCGAGGGAGGGGGCTACGAGCAGTACTTC. Its protein product is CASKAEGGGYEQYF. Looking up the rest from reference TRBV2 and TRBJ2-7 gives the full variable domain: EPEVTQTPSHQVTQMGQEVILRCVPISNHLYFYWYRQILGQKVEFLVSFYNNEISEKSEIFDDQFSVERPDGSNFTLKIRSTKLEDSAMYFCASKAEGGGYEQYFGPGTRLTVT.

The chain employs TRBV5-4 and TRBJ2-3; 8 bases align to TRBD2. V was clipped by 2 bases and J by 5 bases; unmatched bases: 7. Germline V CDR1 and CDR2: SGHNT, YYREEE (reference sequence). The CDR3 spans 15 residues. As DNA, the CDR3 is TGTGCCAGCAGCTTCCGGACTAGCTATGGAGATACGCAGTATTTT. The encoded protein is CASSFRTSYGDTQYF.

This sequence joins TRBV19 and TRBJ1-1; possibly TRBD1 for D (6 bases). Trimming shortened V by 3 bases and J by 5 bases, and 13 bases separated the two germline ends. Germline CDR1 LNHDA, CDR2 SQIVND (reference sequence). This CDR3 comprises 14 residues. The CDR3 spells CASSINRVGTEAFF. CDR3 sequence (DNA): TGTGCCAGTAGTATCAACAGGGTAGGGACTGAAGCTTTCTTT.

This chain connects TRBV6-6 to TRBJ2-7; the D gene is possibly TRBD1 (6 bases). V lost 1 base and J 6 bases, leaving 10 bases between the germline ends. CDR3 length: 13 amino acids. The germline V gene encodes CDR1 MNHNY and CDR2 SVGAGI (reference sequence). The CDR3 spells CASSYYRVGEQYF. DNA of the CDR3: TGTGCCAGCAGTTACTACAGGGTTGGCGAGCAGTACTTC.

This chain links TRBV19 with TRBJ1-2; tentative D call: TRBD1 (6 bases). Per the germline V gene, CDR1 is LNHDA and CDR2 is SQIVND (reference sequence). Trimming removed 3 bases from V and 0 bases from J, with 11 bases in between. This CDR3 spans 15 amino acids. The CDR3 DNA is TGTGCCAGTAGTATTAGAGGACAGACTAACTATGGCTACACCTTC. This translates into CASSIRGQTNYGYTF.

Comment on this clone: The same CDR3 can be traced to other DNA sequences in this sample. The J gene is TRBJ2-7, the V gene TRBV5-4; TRBD2 matches 12 bases. This CDR3 contains 15 residues. With V trimmed by 5 bases and J by 7 bases, 10 bases remained unmatched. Germline V CDR1 and CDR2: SGHNT, YYREEE (reference sequence). The CDR3 bases are TGTGCCAGCAGAACTCTAGCGGGGGGGCCTCAGGAGCAGTACTTC. Encoded protein: CASRTLAGGPQEQYF.

Note on this clone: Other DNA sequences in this specimen translate into the identical CDR3. This rearrangement joins TRBV18 to TRBJ2-7, with 13 nucleotides matching TRBD2. V lost 3 bases to trimming and J lost 4 bases; unmatched junction nucleotides: 6. Germline assignment: CDR1 KGHSH and CDR2 LQKENI. This CDR3 is built from 16 residues. The CDR3 region is CASSPGGLAGMYEQYF. In DNA, the CDR3 is TGTGCCAGCTCACCGGGGGGACTAGCGGGAATGTACGAGCAGTACTTC.

The chain is built from TRBV6-1 and TRBJ1-5, with D perhaps TRBD1 (6 bases). This CDR3 is 15 amino acids long. Germline CDR1 and CDR2: MNHNS and SASEGT. V lost 8 bases to trimming and J lost 6 bases, with 20 bases between them. This CDR3 reads CASAIDRNTRQPQHF. The CDR3 DNA reads TGTGCCAGCGCCATCGACAGGAACACTCGTCAGCCCCAGCATTTT.

This chain uses TRBV9 with TRBJ1-2, with D uncertain. The CDR3 extends over 13 amino acids. Per the germline V gene, CDR1 is SGDLS and CDR2 is YYNGEE. V was clipped by 0 bases and J by 8 bases, with 11 bases between them. CDR3 nucleotides: TGTGCCAGCAGCGTAGTCCCGGGAATGGGCTACACCTTC. Its translation: CASSVVPGMGYTF.